These 30 T cell receptor beta chains share one sample of origin, sequenced in a study of blood T cell repertoires in COVID-19. Produced via immunoSEQ multiplex PCR; TCRdb's table is partial and in-frame only. The data contain approximately 120,000 clones, around three quarters of them singletons. Source material: peripheral blood. Source of these receptors: a human donor in a cohort sampled during active or convalescent COVID-19.

J is TRBJ2-7 and V is TRBV11-2; TRBD1 matches 8 bases. Per the germline V gene, CDR1 is SGHAT and CDR2 is FQNNGV. This CDR3 is 15 amino acids long. V trimming: 5 bases; J trimming: 2 bases; junction bases outside the gene matches: 8. For the CDR3, the DNA is TGTGCCAGCAGCCAAGGGACAGGCGCAACCTACGAGCAGTACTTC. Protein: CASSQGTGATYEQYF.

Worth noting for this clone: A read error may explain this, as a much larger clone is one base away. V gene TRBV11-2 combines with J gene TRBJ1-1, with D maybe TRBD1 (5 bases). The CDR3 runs to 14 residues. Germline assignment: CDR1 SGHAT and CDR2 FQNNGV. V lost 2 bases to trimming and J lost 0 bases, with 7 bases between them. The CDR3 protein is CASSLRGVNTEAFF. The DNA of the CDR3 is TGTGCCAGCAGCTTACGGGGGGTGAACACTGAAGCTTTCTTT.

The J gene is TRBJ2-1, the V gene TRBV9; D not certain. This CDR3 comprises 14 residues. Germline values: CDR1 SGDLS, CDR2 YYNGEE. Between the trimmed V and J ends, which lost 0 bases and 0 bases, there was a span of 4 bases. The DNA for the CDR3 is TGTGCCAGCAGCGTAGAGAGCTCCTACAATGAGCAGTTCTTC. It is translated as CASSVESSYNEQFF.

V and J are TRBV28 and TRBJ1-5; D is uncertain. The CDR3 totals 14 residues. CDR1 and CDR2 from the germline V gene are MDHEN and SYDVKM. The V and J ends lost 6 bases and 0 bases respectively, with 9 bases between them. CDR3 bases: TGTGCCAGCAGGGCCCGGGGTAGCAATCAGCCCCAGCATTTT. Its translation: CASRARGSNQPQHF. Supplemented by reference TRBV28 and TRBJ1-5, the full variable domain reads DVKVTQSSRYLVKRTGEKVFLECVQDMDHENMFWYRQDPGLGLRLIYFSYDVKMKEKGDIPEGYSVSREKKERFSLILESASTNQTSMYLCASRARGSNQPQHFGDGTRLSIL.

The gene calls are TRBV19 and TRBJ1-1; D gene ambiguous. V was trimmed by 1 base and J by 3 bases, leaving 21 bases between them. The CDR3 covers 18 residues. Germline V gene data show CDR1 as LNHDA and CDR2 as SQIVND (reference sequence). Here the CDR3 reads CASSIGTATSGRDTEAFF. In DNA form, the CDR3 reads TGTGCCAGTAGTATAGGTACCGCTACGAGTGGTCGTGACACTGAAGCTTTCTTT.

The chain has TRBV15 and TRBJ1-4; the match to TRBD1 covers 9 bases. CDR1 and CDR2 (germline): LNHNV, YYDKDF (reference sequence). This CDR3 is 13 amino acids long. V lost 8 bases and J lost 8; bases outside the gene matches: 6. The CDR3 is CATRGTGNEKLFF. In nucleotides, the CDR3 is TGTGCCACCCGGGGGACAGGGAACGAAAAACTGTTTTTT.

In this sample, this clone turned up many times. This CDR3 is also generated by other DNA sequences in the sample. The V call is TRBV18, the J call TRBJ2-7, with TRBD2 as a possible D gene (5 bases). Per germline, CDR1 KGHSH and CDR2 LQKENI. V was cut by 1 base and J by 5 bases, with 6 bases left in between. The CDR3 sequence is 12 residues long. CDR3 bases: TGTGCCAGCTCACCACAGAGGGACGAGCAGTACTTC. Translating gives CASSPQRDEQYF.

The chain uses TRBV6-6 and TRBJ2-7; a possible D gene is TRBD2 (5 bases). V was trimmed by 6 bases and J by 6 bases, leaving 12 bases between them. The germline gives CDR1 MNHNY, CDR2 SVGAGI (reference sequence). This CDR3 has 12 amino acids. The CDR3, as DNA: TGTGCCAGCAGAGGAGGCCCACCCGAGCAGTACTTC. Encoded protein: CASRGGPPEQYF.

The J gene is TRBJ1-1, the V gene TRBV29-1; the D is unclear. The CDR3 runs to 12 residues. Trimming removed 6 bases from V and 2 bases from J, with 10 bases in between. The germline V gene has CDR1 SQVTM and CDR2 ANQGSEA. CDR3 sequence reads: CSVKRGNTEAFF. CDR3 in DNA: TGCAGCGTCAAGCGGGGAAACACTGAAGCTTTCTTT.

The chain carries TRBV20-1 and TRBJ2-1; D may be TRBD2 (6 bases). The CDR3 extends over 16 amino acids. Trimming took off 3 bases at V and 0 bases at J, with 15 bases between the two ends. Germline V gene sequence: CDR1 DFQATT, CDR2 SNEGSKA (reference sequence). CDR3 sequence reads: CSASWDSGFSYNEQFF. The DNA of the CDR3 is TGCAGTGCTAGTTGGGATAGCGGTTTCTCCTACAATGAGCAGTTCTTC.

The chain links TRBV6-5 to TRBJ2-1; the match to TRBD2 covers 12 bases. Per germline, CDR1 MNHEY and CDR2 SVGAGI. The CDR3 loop spans 15 amino acids. J was trimmed by 4 bases and V by 8 bases; bases with no gene match: 6. The CDR3 region has the DNA TGTGCCAGCCAACCGGGACTAGCGGGTTACAATGAGCAGTTCTTC. Its protein product is CASQPGLAGYNEQFF.

The chain is built from TRBV6-6 and TRBJ1-2, with D unresolved. Between the trimmed V and J ends, which lost 7 bases and 5 bases, there was a span of 14 bases. This CDR3 is built from 13 residues. Germline loops: CDR1 MNHNY, CDR2 SVGAGI (reference sequence). The CDR3 reads CASIRQPTYGYTF. The CDR3, as DNA: TGTGCCAGCATTAGGCAGCCGACTTATGGCTACACCTTC.

The chain links TRBV7-2 to TRBJ1-4; D not certain. The CDR3 has 14 amino acids. The germline V gene encodes CDR1 SGHTA and CDR2 FQGNSA. V lost 3 bases and J 5 bases, leaving 10 bases between the germline ends. CDR3 DNA sequence: TGTGCCAGCAGCTTCCGACGGGAAAATGAAAAACTGTTTTTT. Protein: CASSFRRENEKLFF.

The chain carries TRBV7-9 and TRBJ2-1, with 8 nucleotides matching TRBD2. Germline V gene lookup returns CDR1 SEHNR and CDR2 FQNEAQ (reference sequence). This CDR3 has 16 amino acids. CDR3 region: CVVAGGSAGVQNEQFF. The CDR3 nucleotides read TGTGTGGTTGCGGGTGGTTCAGCGGGAGTACAAAATGAGCAGTTCTTC.

The chain recombines TRBV7-8 with TRBJ1-2; no reliable D call. Germline-derived CDR1 and CDR2 are SGHVS and FQNEAQ. There are 15 residues in the CDR3. V was trimmed by 6 bases and J by 4 bases, leaving 18 bases between them. CDR3 amino acids: CASSPEGNWVYGYTF. The CDR3 DNA follows: TGTGCCAGCAGTCCGGAGGGTAATTGGGTCTATGGCTACACCTTC.

The genes are TRBV7-2 and TRBJ1-1, with D possibly matching TRBD1 (5 bases). Trimming stripped 5 bases from V and 2 bases from J, with 18 bases between. This CDR3 comprises 16 residues. Germline-derived CDR1 and CDR2 are SGHTA and FQGNSA. In nucleotides, the CDR3 is TGTGCCAGCAGCCAACATCCACCGGGGGTTAACACTGAAGCTTTCTTT. Translating gives CASSQHPPGVNTEAFF.

The chain carries TRBV4-2 and TRBJ2-5, with D tentatively TRBD2 (5 bases). The CDR3 consists of 14 residues. V dropped 1 base and J dropped 5 bases, with 11 bases sitting between them. Germline V gives CDR1 LGHNA, CDR2 YNFKEQ. The CDR3 coding sequence is TGTGCCAGCAGCCAAGGGCCGGGAACGGAGACCCAGTACTTC. Translated: CASSQGPGTETQYF.

The chain combines TRBV7-6 with TRBJ2-3, with TRBD2 identical over 13 bases. V was pared by 5 bases and J by 4 bases, with 3 bases of the junction left unmatched. Germline V gene lookup returns CDR1 SGHVS and CDR2 FNYEAQ. CDR3 length: 15 residues. The CDR3 DNA is TGTGCCAGCAGCGTGGGACTAGCGGGATCAGATACGCAGTATTTT. Amino acids: CASSVGLAGSDTQYF.

V is TRBV6-5 and J is TRBJ1-2; D is unclear. Germline V lookup: CDR1 MNHEY, CDR2 SVGAGI. The CDR3 is 13 residues long. Trimming removed 7 bases at V and 0 bases at J, with 9 bases between. CDR3 sequence: CASTTAANYGYTF. The CDR3 DNA follows: TGTGCCAGCACTACAGCAGCTAACTATGGCTACACCTTC.

The chain uses TRBV28 and TRBJ1-1, with 9 bases fitting TRBD1. Germline CDR1 is MDHEN and CDR2 is SYDVKM. The CDR3 runs 14 residues. V lost 6 bases, J lost 11 bases, and 13 bases stayed unmatched. The CDR3 nucleotides are TGTGCCAGCAGCACTTCCGGGACAGGGAGGTTCGCTTTCTTT. Protein sequence: CASSTSGTGRFAFF.

The V and J genes are TRBV29-1 and TRBJ1-1; 8 bases are a match to TRBD1. Trimming took 7 bases from V and 5 from J; bases not matched to a gene: 9. The CDR3 contains 13 residues. Germline assignment: CDR1 SQVTM and CDR2 ANQGSEA. This CDR3 is CSGGQGAGTEAFF. The CDR3 DNA sequence: TGCAGCGGTGGACAGGGAGCGGGAACTGAAGCTTTCTTT. Using reference TRBV29-1 and TRBJ1-1 for the parts outside the CDR3, the full variable domain is SAVISQKPSRDICQRGTSLTIQCQVDSQVTMMFWYRQQPGQSLTLIATANQGSEATYESGFVIDKFPISRPNLTFSTLTVSNMSPEDSSIYLCSGGQGAGTEAFFGQGTRLTVV.

The chain uses TRBV5-5 and TRBJ1-6, with 10 bases fitting TRBD1. From germline, CDR1 is SGHKS and CDR2 YYEKEE (reference sequence). V lost 4 bases to trimming and J lost 8 bases; unmatched junction nucleotides: 6. This CDR3 is built from 15 residues. CDR3 protein: CASSAGTGVDSPLHF. As DNA, the CDR3 is TGTGCCAGCAGCGCCGGGACAGGGGTTGATTCACCCCTCCACTTT.

The CDR3 DNA reads as TGTGCCAGCAGTTACTGGGGGGACGGTTATGGCTACACCTTC. This encodes CASSYWGDGYGYTF. This chain joins TRBV6-2 or TRBV6-3 and TRBJ1-2; maybe TRBD1 (5 bases). The CDR3 contains 14 residues. The V end lost 1 base, the J end lost 5 bases, and 11 bases lay between the germline ends. Per germline, CDR1 MNHEY and CDR2 SVGEGT.

V gene TRBV27 combines with J gene TRBJ1-2, with D tentatively TRBD1 (6 bases). Germline lookup yields CDR1 MNHEY and CDR2 SMNVEV (reference sequence). CDR3 size: 14 residues. Trimming cost V 6 bases and J 1 base, with 12 bases left between them. The chain's CDR3 is CASRSTGNNYGYTF. CDR3 sequence (DNA): TGTGCCAGCAGATCTACAGGGAATAACTATGGCTACACCTTC.

This rearrangement joins TRBV3-1 (or the pseudogene TRBV3-2) to TRBJ1-1, with 8 positions matching TRBD1. The CDR3 contains 15 residues. Looked up from germline, CDR1 is LGHDT and CDR2 is YNNKEL (reference sequence). After removal of 4 bases from V and 0 bases from J, the junction contained 4 bases not matched to a gene. DNA for the CDR3: TGTGCCAGCAGCCTTCAGGGGGCAATGAACACTGAAGCTTTCTTT. Translation: CASSLQGAMNTEAFF.

The V and J genes are TRBV19 and TRBJ1-5; no clear D gene. The CDR3 extends over 14 amino acids. From germline, CDR1 is LNHDA and CDR2 SQIVND (reference sequence). With 1 base removed from V and 6 bases from J, the gap between germline ends came to 10 bases. In DNA form, the CDR3 reads TGTGCCAGTAGTATAGTGACACAGAGTCAGCCCCAGCATTTT. It codes for CASSIVTQSQPQHF.

The J gene is TRBJ1-5, the V gene TRBV3-1 (or the pseudogene TRBV3-2); D remains ambiguous. V lost 0 bases to trimming and J lost 6 bases, with 9 bases between them. The CDR3 consists of 14 residues. Germline values: CDR1 LGHDT, CDR2 YNNKEL (reference sequence). The CDR3 is CASSQEAGSQPQHF. CDR3 sequence (DNA): TGTGCCAGCAGCCAAGAGGCGGGGAGTCAGCCCCAGCATTTT.

The rearrangement links TRBV27 to TRBJ2-3, with D tentatively TRBD2 (7 bases). The germline V gene has CDR1 MNHEY and CDR2 SMNVEV (reference sequence). CDR3 size: 14 residues. Deletions cut 10 bases from V and 4 bases from J, with 18 bases between. CDR3 region: CATSWGGPSDTQYF. The CDR3 DNA sequence: TGTGCCACCTCGTGGGGGGGGCCTTCAGATACGCAGTATTTT.

The V and J genes are TRBV19 and TRBJ2-4; 7 positions match TRBD2. CDR3 length equals 15 residues. The ends lost 3 bases at V and 1 base at J; junction bases unmatched: 3. The germline CDR1 and CDR2 sequences are LNHDA and SQIVND (reference sequence). The DNA for the CDR3 is TGTGCCAGTAGTATCACCGGGGGGGCCAAAAACATTCAGTACTTC. The encoded protein is CASSITGGAKNIQYF. Using reference TRBV19 and TRBJ2-4 for the parts outside the CDR3, the full variable domain is DGGITQSPKYLFRKEGQNVTLSCEQNLNHDAMYWYRQDPGQGLRLIYYSQIVNDFQKGDIAEGYSVSREKKESFPLTVTSAQKNPTAFYLCASSITGGAKNIQYFGAGTRLSVL.

This rearrangement joins TRBV4-3 to TRBJ2-1, with 7 bases aligning to TRBD2. The CDR3 runs 19 residues. The trim removed 0 bases at V and 0 bases at J, leaving 11 bases unmatched. CDR1 is LGHNA, CDR2 YSLEER, per germline. Here the CDR3 DNA reads TGCGCCAGCAGCCAAGATGCCACCGGTGGGGGGGTCTCCTACAATGAGCAGTTCTTC. Translating it yields CASSQDATGGGVSYNEQFF.